This T cell receptor (beta chain) was recorded in a study of chemoradiotherapy in HPV16-positive cancers. Study-level findings and limits: Functional assays defining HPV-specific T cells used only two HPV16-positive patients.

This CDR3 comprises 18 residues. With 4 bases removed from V and 4 bases from J, the gap between germline ends came to 25 bases. Germline CDR1 reads SGHVS; CDR2 reads FNYEAQ. As concerns this clone: What it binds is not known.

Clones were sequenced by immunoSEQ multiplex PCR, and TCRdb holds only the in-frame ones, with some missing. The table lists some 35,000 clones, roughly 90% of them singletons. Repeated repertoire sampling spanned the course of chemoradiotherapy. V usage is TRBV7-6 and J usage is TRBJ1-1; tentatively, D is TRBD1 (6 bases). The sequence was collected from a human donor with HPV-associated anogenital cancer. The sample here was blood, taken from a patient who underwent chemoradiotherapy. The CDR3 nucleotides read TGTGCCAGCAGCTCGTTAAGCGACAGGTTTCATTCGGGCACTGAAGCTTTCTTT. This gives the protein CASSSLSDRFHSGTEAFF.